This T cell receptor beta chain was recorded in a study of metastatic and nonmetastatic thyroid tumors. Study-wide context: Both malignant and benign thyroid patients supplied peripheral blood and tumor or nodule tissue samples, across which the repertoires of these patients were then compared.

In the original analysis: A distant-metastasis classifier for papillary thyroid cancer was built using CDR3 differences across clinicopathological groups. From the PCR reads, TCRdb re-called clones with MiXCR. V and J calls and clone size were set by TCRdb, not the authors. The profile shows about 33,000 clones, 15% to 20% of them singletons. Points on this clone: The target antigen is unknown. This CDR3 is missing its conserved last phenylalanine or tryptophan, likely due to a read error.

Germline V gene sequence: CDR1 MGHRA, CDR2 YSYEKL. This CDR3 is 15 amino acids long. V shed 6 bases and J shed 0 bases, with 14 bases lying between them. Findings and caveats of the study: Significantly higher TCR beta diversity was reportedly seen in malignant thyroid tumors than benign nodules, in blood and tumor.

Patients underwent thyroid surgery, and none had received any treatment before it. The TCR was taken from a male donor with papillary thyroid cancer or a benign thyroid nodule (not recorded which). Some clones in this sample may be carry-over from other donors' samples. Input material: blood. The rearrangement uses TRBV4-1 and TRBJ1-2; D remains unclear. The CDR3 DNA follows: TGCGCCAGCAGGAGAGACCTCGTTCCTAACTATGGCTACACCCTC. Its protein product is CASRRDLVPNYGYTL.